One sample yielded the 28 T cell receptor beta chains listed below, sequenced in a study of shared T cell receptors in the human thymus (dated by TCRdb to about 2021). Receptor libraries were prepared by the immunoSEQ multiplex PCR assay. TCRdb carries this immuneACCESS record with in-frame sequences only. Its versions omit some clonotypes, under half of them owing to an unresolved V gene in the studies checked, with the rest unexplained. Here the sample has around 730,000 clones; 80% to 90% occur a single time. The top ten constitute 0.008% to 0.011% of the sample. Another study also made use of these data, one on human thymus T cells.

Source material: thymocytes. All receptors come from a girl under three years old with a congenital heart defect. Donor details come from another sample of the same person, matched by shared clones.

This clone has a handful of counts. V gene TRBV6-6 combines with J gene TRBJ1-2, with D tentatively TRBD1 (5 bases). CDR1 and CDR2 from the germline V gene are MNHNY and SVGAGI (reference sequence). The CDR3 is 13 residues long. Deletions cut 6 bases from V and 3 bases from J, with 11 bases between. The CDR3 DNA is TGTGCCAGCAGCCACACAGGCCACTATGGCTACACCTTC. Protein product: CASSHTGHYGYTF.

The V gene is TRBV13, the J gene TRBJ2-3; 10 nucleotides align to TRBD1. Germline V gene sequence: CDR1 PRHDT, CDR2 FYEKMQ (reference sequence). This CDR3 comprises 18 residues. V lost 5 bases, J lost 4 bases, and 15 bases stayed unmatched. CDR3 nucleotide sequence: TGTGCCAGCAGCGCAAAGGAGCAGGGGACAGGGGCCCCAGATACGCAGTATTTT. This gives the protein CASSAKEQGTGAPDTQYF. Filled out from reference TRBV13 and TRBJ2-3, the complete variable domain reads AAGVIQSPRHLIKEKRETATLKCYPIPRHDTVYWYQQGPGQDPQFLISFYEKMQSDKGSIPDRFSAQQFSDYHSELNMSSLELGDSALYFCASSAKEQGTGAPDTQYFGPGTRLTVL.

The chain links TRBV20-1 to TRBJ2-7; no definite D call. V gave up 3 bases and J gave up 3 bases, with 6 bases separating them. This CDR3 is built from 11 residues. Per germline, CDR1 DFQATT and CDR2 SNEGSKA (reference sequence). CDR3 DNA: TGCAGTGCTAGGAGGTACTACGAGCAGTACTTC. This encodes CSARRYYEQYF.

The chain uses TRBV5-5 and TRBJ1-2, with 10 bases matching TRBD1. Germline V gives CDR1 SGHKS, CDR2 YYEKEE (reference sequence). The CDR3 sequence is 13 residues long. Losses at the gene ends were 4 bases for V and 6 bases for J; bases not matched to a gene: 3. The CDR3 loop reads CASSPGTGDGYTF. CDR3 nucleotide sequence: TGTGCCAGCAGCCCCGGGACAGGGGATGGCTACACCTTC.

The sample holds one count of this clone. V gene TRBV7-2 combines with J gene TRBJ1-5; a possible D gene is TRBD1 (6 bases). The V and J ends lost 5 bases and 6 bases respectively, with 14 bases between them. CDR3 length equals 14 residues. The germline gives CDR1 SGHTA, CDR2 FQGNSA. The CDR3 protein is CASSATTGRQPQHF. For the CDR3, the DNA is TGTGCCAGCAGCGCGACGACAGGCCGTCAGCCCCAGCATTTT.

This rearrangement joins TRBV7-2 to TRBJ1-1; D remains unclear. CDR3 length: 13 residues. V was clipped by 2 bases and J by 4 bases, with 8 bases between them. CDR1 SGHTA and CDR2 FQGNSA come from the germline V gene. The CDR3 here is CASSLSGGTEAFF. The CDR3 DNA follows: TGTGCCAGCAGCTTATCGGGTGGCACTGAAGCTTTCTTT.

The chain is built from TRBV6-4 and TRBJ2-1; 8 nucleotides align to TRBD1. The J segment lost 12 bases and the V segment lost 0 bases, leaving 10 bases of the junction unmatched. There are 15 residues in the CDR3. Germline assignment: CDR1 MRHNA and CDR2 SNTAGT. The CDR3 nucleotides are TGTGCCAGCAGTGACTCCCCGGGACAGGTTAAGTGGCAGTTCTTC. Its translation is CASSDSPGQVKWQFF.

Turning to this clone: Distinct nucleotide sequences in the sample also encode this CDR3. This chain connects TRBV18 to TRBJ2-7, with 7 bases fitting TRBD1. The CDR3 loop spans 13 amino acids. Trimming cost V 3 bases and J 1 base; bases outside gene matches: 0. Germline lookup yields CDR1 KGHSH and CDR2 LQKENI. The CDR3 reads CASSPGQSYEQYF. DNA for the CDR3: TGTGCCAGCTCACCGGGACAGTCCTACGAGCAGTACTTC.

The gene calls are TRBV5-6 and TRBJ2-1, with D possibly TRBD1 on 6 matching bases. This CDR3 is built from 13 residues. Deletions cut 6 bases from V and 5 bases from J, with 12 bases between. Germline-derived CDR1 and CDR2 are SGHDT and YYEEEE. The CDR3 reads CASKRTGNNEQFF. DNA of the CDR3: TGTGCCAGCAAGCGTACAGGGAACAATGAGCAGTTCTTC.

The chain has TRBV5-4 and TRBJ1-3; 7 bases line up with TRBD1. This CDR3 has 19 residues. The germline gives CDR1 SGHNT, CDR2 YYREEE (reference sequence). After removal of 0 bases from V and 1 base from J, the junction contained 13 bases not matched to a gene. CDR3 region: CASSLASYGTVKSGNTIYF. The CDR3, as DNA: TGTGCCAGCAGCTTGGCCAGTTACGGGACAGTCAAATCTGGAAACACCATATATTTT.

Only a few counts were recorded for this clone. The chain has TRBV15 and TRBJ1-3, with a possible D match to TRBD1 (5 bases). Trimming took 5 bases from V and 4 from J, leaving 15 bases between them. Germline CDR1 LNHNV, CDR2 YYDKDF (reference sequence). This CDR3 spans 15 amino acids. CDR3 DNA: TGTGCCACCAGCCTGAACCAGGGTTCAGGAAACACCATATATTTT. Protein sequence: CATSLNQGSGNTIYF.

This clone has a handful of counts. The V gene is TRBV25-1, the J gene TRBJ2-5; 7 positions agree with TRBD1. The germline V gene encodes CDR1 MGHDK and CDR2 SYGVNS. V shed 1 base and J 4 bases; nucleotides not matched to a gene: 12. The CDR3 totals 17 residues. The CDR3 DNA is TGTGCCAGCAGTGAATCGGGCAGGGGGTGTTGTCCAGAGACCCAGTACTTC. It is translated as CASSESGRGCCPETQYF.

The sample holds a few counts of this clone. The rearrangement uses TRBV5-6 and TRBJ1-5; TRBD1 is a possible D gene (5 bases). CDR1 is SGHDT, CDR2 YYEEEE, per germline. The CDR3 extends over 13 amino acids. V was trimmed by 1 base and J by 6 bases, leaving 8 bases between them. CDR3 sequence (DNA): TGTGCCAGCAGCTTGCGGGGGATTCAGCCCCAGCATTTT. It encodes CASSLRGIQPQHF.

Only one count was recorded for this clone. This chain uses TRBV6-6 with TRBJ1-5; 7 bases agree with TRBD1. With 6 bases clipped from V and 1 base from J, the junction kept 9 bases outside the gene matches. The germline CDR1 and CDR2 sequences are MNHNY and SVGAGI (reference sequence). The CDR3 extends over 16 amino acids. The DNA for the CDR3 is TGTGCCAGCAGACTTACAGGGGTGGTAAGCAATCAGCCCCAGCATTTT. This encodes CASRLTGVVSNQPQHF.

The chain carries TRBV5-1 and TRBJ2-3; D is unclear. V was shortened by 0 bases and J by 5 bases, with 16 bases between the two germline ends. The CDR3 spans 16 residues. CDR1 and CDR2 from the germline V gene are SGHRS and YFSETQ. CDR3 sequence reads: CASSLVVQAPGDTQYF. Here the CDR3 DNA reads TGCGCCAGCAGCTTGGTGGTGCAGGCCCCCGGAGATACGCAGTATTTT. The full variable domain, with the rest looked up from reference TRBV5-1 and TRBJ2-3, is KAGVTQTPRYLIKTRGQQVTLSCSPISGHRSVSWYQQTPGQGLQFLFEYFSETQRNKGNFPGRFSGRQFSNSRSEMNVSTLELGDSALYLCASSLVVQAPGDTQYFGPGTRLTVL.

CDR3 nucleotide sequence: TGCGCCAGCAGCCCCGACAGGGAGAATGAAAAACTGTTTTTT. Translated: CASSPDRENEKLFF. This chain links TRBV4-3 with TRBJ1-4; 7 bases line up with TRBD1. In germline, CDR1 is LGHNA, CDR2 YSLEER. V shed 4 bases and J 5 bases; nucleotides not matched to a gene: 4. The CDR3 spans 14 residues.

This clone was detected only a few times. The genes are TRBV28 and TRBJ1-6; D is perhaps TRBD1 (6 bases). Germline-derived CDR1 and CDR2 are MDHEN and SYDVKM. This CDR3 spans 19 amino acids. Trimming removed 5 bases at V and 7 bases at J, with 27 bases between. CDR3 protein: CASSIGQKICSPQNSPLHF. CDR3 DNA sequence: TGTGCCAGCAGTATTGGACAGAAAATTTGTTCTCCTCAGAATTCACCCCTCCACTTT. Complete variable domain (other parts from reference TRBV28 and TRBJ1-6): DVKVTQSSRYLVKRTGEKVFLECVQDMDHENMFWYRQDPGLGLRLIYFSYDVKMKEKGDIPEGYSVSREKKERFSLILESASTNQTSMYLCASSIGQKICSPQNSPLHFGNGTRLTVT.

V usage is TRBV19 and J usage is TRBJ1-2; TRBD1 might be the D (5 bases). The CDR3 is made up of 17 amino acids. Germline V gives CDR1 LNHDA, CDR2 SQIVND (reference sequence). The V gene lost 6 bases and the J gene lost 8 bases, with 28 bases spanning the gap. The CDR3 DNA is TGTGCCAGTAGCCACTGGCGGGGTCAGGGTCTGAGTTTCGGCTACACCTTC. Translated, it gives CASSHWRGQGLSFGYTF.

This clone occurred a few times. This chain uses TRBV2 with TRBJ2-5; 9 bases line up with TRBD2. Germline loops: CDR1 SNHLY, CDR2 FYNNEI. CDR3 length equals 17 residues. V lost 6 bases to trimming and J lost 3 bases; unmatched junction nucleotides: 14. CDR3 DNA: TGTGCCAGCAGAGTCCCAGCGAATAGCGGGGGCAAAGAGACCCAGTACTTC. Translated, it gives CASRVPANSGGKETQYF.

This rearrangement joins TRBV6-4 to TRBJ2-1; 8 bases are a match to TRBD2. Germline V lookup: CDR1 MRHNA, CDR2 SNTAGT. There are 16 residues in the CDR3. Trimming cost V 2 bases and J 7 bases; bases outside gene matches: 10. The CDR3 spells CASSDRAGARTNEQFF. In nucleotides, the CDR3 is TGTGCCAGCAGTGACAGAGCGGGAGCCCGTACAAATGAGCAGTTCTTC.

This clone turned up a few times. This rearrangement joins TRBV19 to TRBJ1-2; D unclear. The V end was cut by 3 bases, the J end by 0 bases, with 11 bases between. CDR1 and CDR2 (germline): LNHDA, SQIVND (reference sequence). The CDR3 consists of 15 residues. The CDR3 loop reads CASSMTQPTNYGYTF. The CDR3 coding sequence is TGTGCCAGTAGTATGACACAGCCCACTAACTATGGCTACACCTTC.

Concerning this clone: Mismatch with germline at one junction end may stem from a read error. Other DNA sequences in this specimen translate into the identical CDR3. The DNA of the CDR3 is TGTGCCAGCAGCCTACGGTATGGGAGTCTCCAATCCTACGAGCAGTACTTT. Protein product: CASSLRYGSLQSYEQYF. The chain recombines TRBV5-6 with TRBJ2-7, with D perhaps TRBD2 (5 bases). The CDR3 has 17 amino acids. The V gene's germline CDR1 is SGHDT and CDR2 YYEEEE. The whole variable domain, filled in from reference TRBV5-6 and TRBJ2-7, reads DAGVTQSPTHLIKTRGQQVTLRCSPKSGHDTVSWYQQALGQGPQFIFQYYEEEERQRGNFPDRFSGHQFPNYSSELNVNALLLGDSALYLCASSLRYGSLQSYEQYFGPGTRLTVT.

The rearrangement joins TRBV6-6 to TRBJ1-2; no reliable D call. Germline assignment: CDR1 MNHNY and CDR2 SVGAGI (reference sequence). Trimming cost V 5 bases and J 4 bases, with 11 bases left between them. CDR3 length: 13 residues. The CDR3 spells CASSVLDTYGYTF. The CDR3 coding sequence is TGTGCCAGCAGTGTCCTAGATACCTATGGCTACACCTTC.

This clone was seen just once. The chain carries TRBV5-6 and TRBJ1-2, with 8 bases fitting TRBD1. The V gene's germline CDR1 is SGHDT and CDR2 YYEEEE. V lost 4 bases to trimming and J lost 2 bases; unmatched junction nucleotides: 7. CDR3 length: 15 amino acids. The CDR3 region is CASSEGAGGNYGYTF. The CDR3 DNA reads TGTGCCAGCAGCGAAGGGGCAGGGGGCAACTATGGCTACACCTTC.

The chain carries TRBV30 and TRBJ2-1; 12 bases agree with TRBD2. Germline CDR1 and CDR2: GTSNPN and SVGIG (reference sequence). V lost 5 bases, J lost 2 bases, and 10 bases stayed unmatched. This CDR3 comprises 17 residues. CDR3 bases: TGTGCCTGGGTAGAACTAGCGGGGGGCGCTCCCTACAATGAGCAGTTCTTC. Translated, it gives CAWVELAGGAPYNEQFF. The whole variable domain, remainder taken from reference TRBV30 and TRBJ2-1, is SQTIHQWPATLVQPVGSPLSLECTVEGTSNPNLYWYRQAAGRGLQLLFYSVGIGQISSEVPQNLSASRPQDRQFILSSKKLLLSDSGFYLCAWVELAGGAPYNEQFFGPGTRLTVL.

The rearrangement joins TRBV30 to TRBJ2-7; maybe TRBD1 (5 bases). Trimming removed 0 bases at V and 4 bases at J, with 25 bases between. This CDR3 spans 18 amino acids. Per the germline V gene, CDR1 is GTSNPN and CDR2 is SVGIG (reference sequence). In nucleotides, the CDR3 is TGTGCCTGGAGTGTAGGCAGGGTAGGTTTCCACTTAGAATACGAGCAGTACTTC. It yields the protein CAWSVGRVGFHLEYEQYF.

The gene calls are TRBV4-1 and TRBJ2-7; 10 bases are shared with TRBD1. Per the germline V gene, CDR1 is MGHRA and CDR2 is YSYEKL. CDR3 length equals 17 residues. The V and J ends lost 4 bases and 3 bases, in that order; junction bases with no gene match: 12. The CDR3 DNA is TGCGCCAGCAGCCCCCGGGATAACCGGGACAGGGGCTACGAGCAGTACTTC. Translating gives CASSPRDNRDRGYEQYF.

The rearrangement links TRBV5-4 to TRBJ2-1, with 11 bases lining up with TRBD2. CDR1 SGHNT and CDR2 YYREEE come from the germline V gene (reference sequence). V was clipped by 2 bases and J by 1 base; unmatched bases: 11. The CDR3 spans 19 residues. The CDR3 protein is CASSLSLAGGSRSYNEQFF. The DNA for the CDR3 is TGTGCCAGCAGCTTATCGCTAGCGGGGGGCTCAAGATCCTACAATGAGCAGTTCTTC.